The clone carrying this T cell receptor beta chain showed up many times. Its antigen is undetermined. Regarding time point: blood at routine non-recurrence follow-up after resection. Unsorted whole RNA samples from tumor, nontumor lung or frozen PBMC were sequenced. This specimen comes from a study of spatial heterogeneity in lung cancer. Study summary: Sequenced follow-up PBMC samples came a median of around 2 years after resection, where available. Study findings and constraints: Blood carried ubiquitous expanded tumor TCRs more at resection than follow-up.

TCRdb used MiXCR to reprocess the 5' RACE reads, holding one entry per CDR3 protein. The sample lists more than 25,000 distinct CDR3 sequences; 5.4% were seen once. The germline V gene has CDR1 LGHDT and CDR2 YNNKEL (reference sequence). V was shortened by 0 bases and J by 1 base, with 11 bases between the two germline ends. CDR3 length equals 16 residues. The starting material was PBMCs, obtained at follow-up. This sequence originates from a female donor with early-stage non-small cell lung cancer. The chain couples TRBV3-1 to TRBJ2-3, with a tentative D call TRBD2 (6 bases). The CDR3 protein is CASSQDTPSGTDTQYF. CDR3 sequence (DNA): TGTGCCAGCAGCCAAGATACCCCTAGCGGCACAGATACGCAGTATTTT.